This is a list of T cell receptor beta chains from one sample in a study of blood T cell repertoires in COVID-19. Only in-frame clones appear in the TCRdb table, and some are missing; sequencing was by immunoSEQ multiplex PCR. The sample holds 89,000 or so clones, roughly 82% seen once. Sequences were obtained from peripheral blood. The receptors derive from a man aged 45 to 65 with active COVID-19. Both conserved end residues are part of each CDR3. D genes are given only for firm matches. Clone size is not always given. Where it is, it says once, few, many or a class for expanded clones.

TRBJ2-2	-	-	TRBV5-5	TGTGCCAGCAGCCTAACATGGATCCAGGGGACCGGGGAGCTGTTTTTT	CASSLTWIQGTGELFF
TRBJ1-2	TRBD1	-	TRBV6-5	TGTGCCAGCAGTCAGGACAGGGATAGCTATGGCTACACCTTC	CASSQDRDSYGYTF
TRBJ1-5	TRBD1	-	TRBV27	TGTGCCAGCAGTTACACAGGGGTTAGCAATCAGCCCCAGCATTTT	CASSYTGVSNQPQHF
TRBJ2-2	-	-	TRBV9	TGTGCCAGCAGCTCCGGGGGGCGAACCGGGGAGCTGTTTTTT	CASSSGGRTGELFF
TRBJ2-2	-	-	TRBV9	TGTGCCAGCAGCTCTTCGGGGGTCACCGGGGAGCTGTTTTTT	CASSSSGVTGELFF
TRBJ2-5	TRBD1	-	TRBV15	TGTGCCACCAGCAGGTCAGGGGGCCCAGAGACCCAGTACTTC	CATSRSGGPETQYF
TRBJ1-3	-	-	TRBV23-1	TGCGCCAGCAGTCAATCGGGTCAGGAAAACACCATATATTTT	CASSQSGQENTIYF
TRBJ1-4	-	-	TRBV7-8	TGTGCCAGCAGACTCTCGTGGGGCGGTAATGAAAAACTGTTTTTT	CASRLSWGGNEKLFF
TRBJ2-2	TRBD2	-	TRBV6-5	TGTGCCAGCAAAAGCGGGAGAAACACCGGGGAGCTGTTTTTT	CASKSGRNTGELFF
TRBJ2-3	-	-	TRBV11-2	TGTGCCAGCAGCTTTAGGAGGAGAGGTGCAGATACGCAGTATTTT	CASSFRRRGADTQYF
TRBJ1-2	-	-	TRBV14	TGTGCCAGCAGCCAAGATGGGGGGTCGGTCTATGGCTACACCTTC	CASSQDGGSVYGYTF
TRBJ2-7	-	-	TRBV7-8	TGTGCCAGCAGCTTACTGACGGCGGGGGAGCAGTACTTC	CASSLLTAGEQYF
TRBJ2-1	-	-	TRBV12-3/TRBV12-4	TGTGCCAGCAGTTTACGGGGGTACAATGAGCAGTTCTTC	CASSLRGYNEQFF
TRBJ2-1	TRBD1	-	TRBV11-2	TGTGCCAGCAGCCTCCTAGGGACAGAAAATGAGCAGTTCTTC	CASSLLGTENEQFF
TRBJ2-3	TRBD2	-	TRBV6-2/TRBV6-3	TGTGCCAGCAGTTTCCCCCAAATCAGACTAGCGGGGGTCCGGAATACGCAGTATTTT	CASSFPQIRLAGVRNTQYF
TRBJ2-4	TRBD1	-	TRBV6-5	TGTGCCAGCAGAGGACAGGGAAACATTCAGTACTTC	CASRGQGNIQYF
TRBJ2-7	-	-	TRBV20-1	TGCAGTGCTAAGTACACCTACGAGCAGTACTTC	CSAKYTYEQYF
TRBJ2-1	-	-	TRBV4-1	TGCGCCAGCAGCCAAGATATGGACAGAAGTTACAATGAGCAGTTCTTC	CASSQDMDRSYNEQFF
TRBJ1-1	-	-	TRBV28	TGTGCCAGCAGTCTAGACACTGAAGCTTTCTTT	CASSLDTEAFF
TRBJ2-7	-	-	TRBV3-1/TRBV3-2	TGTGCCAGCAGCCAAAACGCAGGGAACTACGAGCAGTACTTC	CASSQNAGNYEQYF
TRBJ2-7	-	-	TRBV7-9	TGTGCCAGCAGCTCCATTGGGGGGACCGAGCAGTACTTC	CASSSIGGTEQYF
TRBJ1-5	-	-	TRBV18	TGTGCCAGCTCAGCGACAAAGGTGGAGGGTGCGCCCCAGCATTTT	CASSATKVEGAPQHF
TRBJ2-1	TRBD1	-	TRBV4-1	TGCGCCAGCAGCCAAGATATGAGGGGGGACAGGGGCTACAATGAGCAGTTCTTC	CASSQDMRGDRGYNEQFF
TRBJ2-5	TRBD2	-	TRBV4-3	TGCGCCAGCAGCCAAGAAAGGACTAGCGGGGGGGCCGACAGAAAAGAGACCCAGTACTTC	CASSQERTSGGADRKETQYF
TRBJ2-2	-	-	TRBV7-9	TGTGCCAGCAGCTTGAGGGTAGCCGGGGAGCTGTTTTTT	CASSLRVAGELFF
TRBJ2-3	-	-	TRBV19	TGTGCCAGTACCGGGACTCACACAGATACGCAGTATTTT	CASTGTHTDTQYF
TRBJ2-3	TRBD2	-	TRBV4-3	TGCGCCAGCAGCTACCTGACTAGCGGGGGTCTGACAGATACGCAGTATTTT	CASSYLTSGGLTDTQYF
TRBJ2-5	-	-	TRBV28	TGTGCCAGCAGTTCGTTGGAGGGTACGGAGACCCAGTACTTC	CASSSLEGTETQYF
TRBJ2-3	-	-	TRBV9	TGTGCCAGCAGCGTATTCGCGGGGCGCACAGATACGCAGTATTTT	CASSVFAGRTDTQYF
TRBJ1-2	-	-	TRBV6-5	TGTGCCAGCAGACAGTTCTATGGCTACACCTTC	CASRQFYGYTF
TRBJ2-2	TRBD2	once	TRBV2	TGTGCCAGCAGGGGGACTAGCGGGACCGGGGAGCTGTTTTTT	CASRGTSGTGELFF
TRBJ2-7	TRBD2	-	TRBV28	TGTGCCAGCAGTTTAAGCGGGATGAGCTCCTACGAGCAGTACTTC	CASSLSGMSSYEQYF
TRBJ1-1	-	-	TRBV28	TGTGCCAGCAGTTTATTAGAGAACACTGAAGCTTTCTTT	CASSLLENTEAFF
TRBJ1-1	-	-	TRBV5-6	TGTGCCAGCAGCTTGGGAAGGGGCGAATCTGAAGCTTTCTTT	CASSLGRGESEAFF
TRBJ2-7	-	-	TRBV3-1/TRBV3-2	TGTGCCAGCAGCCAAGATACGGGAAGCAGTTCTTACTTC	CASSQDTGSSSYF
TRBJ2-7	-	-	TRBV11-2	TGTGCCAGCAGCTACGCGGGGGCCCGGTTCAAAGAGCAGTACTTC	CASSYAGARFKEQYF
TRBJ2-2	-	-	TRBV5-1	TGCGCCAGCAGCTTGGATCCGGTCGAGACCGGGGAGCTGTTTTTT	CASSLDPVETGELFF
TRBJ1-6	-	-	TRBV28	TGTGCCAGCAGCCGACAGGTTAATTCACCCCTCCACTTT	CASSRQVNSPLHF
TRBJ2-6	-	few	TRBV6-2/TRBV6-3	TGTGCCAGCAGTTATTCAGGGGCCAACGTCCTGACTTTC	CASSYSGANVLTF